These T cell receptor beta chains were read from a single sample in a study of blood T cells in healthy people across ages. TCRdb independently ran MiXCR on the 5' RACE reads; one entry per CDR3 protein. This sample yields about 770,000 distinct CDR3 sequences, of which 44% are seen a single time; about a fifth belongs to the top ten. The sequenced sample was blood. Receptors originate from a man between 60 and 75 years old in good health. Each CDR3 is given with its conserved first and last residue. The D gene is left open where the match is weak. Some rows have no size entry. The others give once, few or many, or a class for an expanded clone.

clone_size	v_call	d_call	j_call	cdr3_aa	cdr3_nt
.	TRBV20-1	TRBD2	TRBJ2-3	CSARTTLAALTDTQYF	TGCAGTGCTCGAACCACCCTAGCGGCCCTCACAGATACGCAGTATTTT
many	TRBV7-2	TRBD2	TRBJ2-7	CASSLGLAGYKQYF	TGTGCCAGCAGCTTGGGACTAGCGGGGTATAAGCAGTACTTC
.	TRBV6-1	.	TRBJ2-1	CASSRPSSNEQFF	TGTGCCAGCAGCCGCCCCAGTTCGAATGAGCAGTTCTTC
.	TRBV7-8	.	TRBJ1-6	CASSPFGYSPLHF	TGTGCCAGCAGCCCCTTTGGGTATTCACCCCTCCACTTT
.	TRBV7-2	.	TRBJ1-4	CASSLLPTNEKLFF	TGTGCCAGCAGCCTCCTCCCAACTAATGAAAAACTGTTTTTT
few	TRBV30	.	TRBJ2-7	CAWSVFPPYEQYF	TGTGCCTGGAGTGTATTCCCCCCCTACGAGCAGTACTTC
.	TRBV6-2/TRBV6-3	.	TRBJ2-4	CASSPLERRGKNIQYF	TGTGCCAGCAGCCCTTTAGAGCGTCGAGGCAAAAACATTCAGTACTTC
.	TRBV5-8	TRBD1	TRBJ2-7	CASTRQGGEQYF	TGTGCCAGCACTAGACAGGGCGGCGAGCAGTACTTC
.	TRBV7-9	.	TRBJ2-5	CASSPNTPTVEETQYF	TGTGCCAGCAGCCCCAATACCCCGACAGTGGAAGAGACCCAGTACTTC
few	TRBV20-1	.	TRBJ2-4	CSASRSGAGKNIQYF	TGCAGTGCTTCTCGGTCCGGGGCTGGCAAAAACATTCAGTACTTC
few	TRBV5-1	TRBD1	TRBJ2-4	CASSPDRADIQYF	TGCGCCAGCAGCCCGGACAGGGCGGACATTCAGTACTTC
.	TRBV21-1	.	TRBJ1-4	CASSKMRQGALGEKLFF	TGTGCCAGCAGCAAAATGAGACAGGGGGCGCTTGGCGAAAAACTGTTTTTT
.	TRBV7-6	TRBD2	TRBJ2-3	CASSPSGGPPTDTQYF	TGTGCCAGCAGCCCTAGCGGGGGTCCTCCTACAGATACGCAGTATTTT
.	TRBV6-2/TRBV6-3	TRBD2	TRBJ2-1	CASRALGGMGEQFF	TGTGCCAGCAGAGCCCTCGGGGGGATGGGTGAGCAGTTCTTC
.	TRBV5-1	.	TRBJ2-5	CAGRRSEYQETQYF	TGCGCCGGCAGGAGGTCGGAGTACCAAGAGACCCAGTACTTC
.	TRBV5-1	TRBD2	TRBJ2-5	CASSKGLAGPKETQYF	TGCGCCAGCAGCAAGGGACTAGCGGGGCCTAAAGAGACCCAGTACTTC
.	TRBV3-1	TRBD1	TRBJ1-1	CASSQLTGAEAFF	TGTGCCAGCAGCCAATTGACAGGGGCTGAAGCTTTCTTT
.	TRBV25-1	TRBD1	TRBJ1-2	CASSGPTGRYDYTF	TGTGCCAGCAGTGGACCGACAGGGCGGTATGACTACACCTTC
.	TRBV5-1	.	TRBJ2-2	CASSLEVRAGGTGELFF	TGCGCCAGCAGCTTGGAGGTTCGCGCCGGGGGCACCGGGGAGCTGTTTTTT
.	TRBV12-3/TRBV12-4	.	TRBJ2-7	CASSLGAGQRYEQYF	TGTGCCAGCAGTTTAGGTGCGGGACAGCGATACGAGCAGTACTTC
many	TRBV24-1	.	TRBJ2-6	CATSETGSGANVLTF	TGTGCCACCAGTGAGACAGGCTCTGGGGCCAACGTCCTGACTTTC
many	TRBV20-1	TRBD2	TRBJ2-5	CSARRTSALVGTQYF	TGCAGTGCGCGAAGGACTAGCGCACTGGTTGGGACCCAGTACTTC
many	TRBV6-2/TRBV6-3	.	TRBJ2-1	CASSALDEQFF	TGTGCCAGCAGCGCCCTGGATGAGCAGTTCTTC
.	TRBV4-2	TRBD1	TRBJ2-7	CASSRGQGDTYEQYF	TGTGCCAGCAGCCGCGGACAGGGGGACACCTACGAGCAGTACTTC
.	TRBV7-9	.	TRBJ2-3	CASSSTGTDTQYF	TGTGCCAGCAGCTCCACCGGGACAGATACGCAGTATTTT
.	TRBV4-3	TRBD2	TRBJ2-1	CASSHRPSGGVYNEQFF	TGCGCCAGCAGCCACCGCCCTAGCGGGGGGGTATACAATGAGCAGTTCTTC
.	TRBV6-1	TRBD2	TRBJ2-7	CASSESRGVFLYEQYF	TGTGCCAGCAGTGAGTCCCGGGGGGTGTTTTTGTACGAGCAGTACTTC
many	TRBV6-5	TRBD1	TRBJ1-6	CATLGRGNSPLHF	TGTGCCACCCTGGGCAGGGGGAACTCACCCCTCCACTTT
few	TRBV12-3/TRBV12-4	TRBD2	TRBJ2-1	CASSFLRRGVYNEQFF	TGTGCCAGCAGTTTCCTACGGCGGGGGGTCTACAATGAGCAGTTCTTC
.	TRBV4-3	TRBD2	TRBJ2-5	CASSQDGTRGVRYF	TGCGCCAGCAGCCAAGATGGGACTAGAGGGGTGAGGTACTTC
.	TRBV20-1	.	TRBJ2-7	CSARDTGLQTYEQYF	TGCAGTGCTAGAGATACGGGACTCCAGACCTACGAGCAGTACTTC
.	TRBV14	TRBD1	TRBJ1-4	CASCPRQGAEKLFF	TGTGCCAGCTGCCCTAGACAGGGGGCCGAAAAACTGTTTTTT
.	TRBV7-2	TRBD1	TRBJ2-1	CASRPDRGTYNEQFF	TGTGCCAGCAGACCCGACAGGGGTACGTACAATGAGCAGTTCTTC
.	TRBV12-3/TRBV12-4	.	TRBJ1-5	CASSVQGSNQPQHF	TGTGCCAGCAGTGTACAGGGTAGCAATCAGCCCCAGCATTTT
.	TRBV27	.	TRBJ1-4	CASSSRERREKLFF	TGTGCCAGCAGTTCTCGTGAGAGGAGAGAAAAACTGTTTTTT
.	TRBV5-6	.	TRBJ1-4	CASSLFVPKATNEKLFF	TGTGCCAGCAGCTTGTTCGTGCCCAAGGCAACTAATGAAAAACTGTTTTTT
many	TRBV7-2	TRBD2	TRBJ2-7	CASSLAASGGYEQYF	TGTGCCAGCAGCTTAGCGGCTAGCGGGGGGTACGAGCAGTACTTC
.	TRBV25-1	TRBD1	TRBJ1-1	CASSTTGVSKAFF	TGTGCCAGCAGTACCACAGGGGTCTCGAAAGCTTTCTTT
few	TRBV2	TRBD1	TRBJ1-2	CASRGTEPYGYTF	TGTGCCAGCAGGGGGACAGAACCCTATGGCTACACCTTC
.	TRBV7-2	.	TRBJ2-1	CASSFQGTVYNEQFF	TGTGCCAGCAGCTTCCAGGGCACTGTATACAATGAGCAGTTCTTC
.	TRBV7-9	.	TRBJ1-4	CASSLAEVTNEKLFF	TGTGCCAGCAGCTTAGCGGAGGTGACTAATGAAAAACTGTTTTTT
.	TRBV14	.	TRBJ2-7	CASSLMGQGYYEQYF	TGTGCCAGCAGTCTTATGGGCCAGGGGTACTACGAGCAGTACTTC
.	TRBV5-1	TRBD1	TRBJ1-2	CASSLAPGQGSDYGCTF	TGCGCCAGCAGCTTGGCTCCCGGACAGGGAAGTGACTATGGCTGCACCTTC
.	TRBV7-2	TRBD1	TRBJ2-2	CASSPRGQRRGELFF	TGTGCCAGCAGCCCTAGGGGACAGAGACGCGGGGAGCTGTTTTTT
.	TRBV27	TRBD1	TRBJ2-7	CASSFVGRGREQYF	TGTGCCAGCAGTTTTGTTGGCAGGGGGCGTGAGCAGTACTTC